Each of the 5 T cell receptor beta chains below was sequenced from the same sample in a study of CD8 T cells in ankylosing spondylitis. Via MiXCR, TCRdb re-called the 5' RACE reads, giving one row per CDR3 protein. The data contain roughly 120,000 distinct CDR3 sequences, approximately 15% of them seen just once; the ten biggest clones take up just under 3%. Sequencing was performed on blood, either unsorted or a sorted T cell fraction (not recorded which). These TCRs come from a female donor with ankylosing spondylitis or in good health (not recorded which).

This clonotype appeared many times. The rearrangement joins TRBV28 to TRBJ2-7; D not certain. The CDR3 covers 12 residues. Trimming took 3 bases from V and 12 from J, leaving 15 bases between them. Germline V gene sequence: CDR1 MDHEN, CDR2 SYDVKM. The CDR3 reads CASSLGRLAPYF. CDR3 in DNA: TGTGCCAGCAGTTTGGGAAGGCTGGCCCCGTACTTC. Full variable domain (remainder filled in from reference TRBV28 and TRBJ2-7): DVKVTQSSRYLVKRTGEKVFLECVQDMDHENMFWYRQDPGLGLRLIYFSYDVKMKEKGDIPEGYSVSREKKERFSLILESASTNQTSMYLCASSLGRLAPYFGPGTRLTVT.

This clonotype was recorded at least ten times. The chain joins TRBV12-3 or TRBV12-4 to TRBJ2-2, with D unclear. V was pared by 6 bases and J by 5 bases, with 16 bases between. This CDR3 spans 15 amino acids. For the CDR3, the DNA is TGTGCCAGCAGCCGCTCGGGCAGCAGAACCGGGGAGCTGTTTTTT. Translated: CASSRSGSRTGELFF.

With respect to this clonotype: A single base separates this from a much larger clone, so it may be a read error. The chain employs TRBV15 and TRBJ2-1; a possible D gene is TRBD1 (6 bases). The CDR3 runs to 15 residues. CDR1 and CDR2 from the germline V gene are LNHNV and YYDKDF (reference sequence). With 0 bases removed from V and 9 bases from J, the gap between germline ends came to 15 bases. The CDR3 sequence is CATSRDFTGRSEQFF. CDR3 nucleotide sequence: TGTGCCACCAGCAGAGATTTTACAGGGCGCAGTGAGCAGTTCTTC.

The rearrangement joins TRBV14 to TRBJ2-7, with 9 nucleotides matching TRBD2. Looked up from germline, CDR1 is SGHDN and CDR2 is FVKESK. Trimming cost V 4 bases and J 8 bases; bases outside gene matches: 12. The CDR3 is made up of 15 amino acids. CDR3 bases: TGTGCCAGCAGCCCGAGGGTAGCGGGAGTTCTTCAGCAGTACTTC. Translation gives CASSPRVAGVLQQYF.

Ten or more counts support this clonotype. The CDR3 nucleotides are TGCGCCAGCAGTCCCGGACAGAGGGATAATTCACCCCTCCACTTT. It codes for CASSPGQRDNSPLHF. This sequence joins TRBV5-1 and TRBJ1-6; weak D call: TRBD1 (6 bases). V dropped 5 bases and J dropped 5 bases, with 14 bases sitting between them. Germline-derived CDR1 and CDR2 are SGHRS and YFSETQ. The CDR3 spans 15 residues.